Listed here are 9 T cell receptor beta chains from one sample, sequenced in a study of post-analysis software for immune sequencing data. General study points: Relative to controls, patients had roughly five TRBV segments at higher frequency, with TRBV5-6, TRBV5-1 and TRBV20-1 among these.

TCR beta cDNA libraries had unique molecular identifiers. In TCRdb, the PCR reads were re-called with MiXCR into one record per CDR3 protein. The profile covers hundreds of thousands of distinct CDR3 sequences, with around 60% appearing a single time and approximately 10% taken by the ten largest. The antigens for these receptors are not known. The sample taken for sequencing was blood. Source of these receptors: a girl aged 2-15 years with multiple sclerosis.

As concerns this clonotype: An end of the junction differs from the germline gene, which may be a read error. V is TRBV6-5 and J is TRBJ2-1; 7 bases line up with TRBD1. Germline loops: CDR1 MNHEY, CDR2 SVGAGI. CDR3 size: 14 residues. The CDR3 region has the DNA TGTGCCGGCAGTAACAGGGGAGAGATAAATGAGCAGTTCTTC. This codes for CAGSNRGEINEQFF.

J is TRBJ2-2 and V is TRBV5-1; possible D gene TRBD2, 5 bases. Germline V CDR1 and CDR2: SGHRS, YFSETQ. The CDR3 length is 15 residues. V shed 0 bases and J shed 1 base, with 7 bases lying between them. The DNA for the CDR3 is TGCGCCAGCAGCTTGGTGGGGAGGAACACCGGGGAGCTGTTTTTT. Protein product: CASSLVGRNTGELFF.

A few counts support this clonotype. The V call is TRBV5-1, the J call TRBJ2-5, with no clear D. Germline V gives CDR1 SGHRS, CDR2 YFSETQ. The length of the CDR3 is 13 residues. Trimming took off 4 bases at V and 3 bases at J, with 10 bases between the two ends. CDR3 in DNA: TGCGCCAGCAGCGCGACGGCAGAAGAGACCCAGTACTTC. Its protein is CASSATAEETQYF.

The chain has TRBV7-9 and TRBJ2-1, with TRBD2 identical over 9 bases. This CDR3 is 15 amino acids long. The V gene end was trimmed by 4 bases and the J gene end by 8 bases; junction bases not matched to a gene: 9. Germline CDR1 is SEHNR and CDR2 is FQNEAQ (reference sequence). CDR3 nucleotide sequence: TGTGCCAGCAGCTCCCGACTAGCGGCCCACGATGAGCAGTTCTTC. Translating gives CASSSRLAAHDEQFF.

The V gene is TRBV12-3 or TRBV12-4, the J gene TRBJ2-7; 10 bases agree with TRBD1. Trimming took 7 bases from V and 2 from J; bases not matched to a gene: 8. The CDR3 is 15 amino acids. The CDR3 nucleotides are TGTGCCAGCACCCTCGGACAGGGGGGCCCCTACGAGCAGTACTTC. This translates into CASTLGQGGPYEQYF.

Points on this clonotype: The conserved final phenylalanine or tryptophan is absent from the CDR3, which likely points to a read error. The chain recombines TRBV7-6 with TRBJ2-1; tentative D call: TRBD2 (5 bases). The germline CDR1 and CDR2 sequences are SGHVS and FNYEAQ. CDR3 length equals 15 residues. V was cut by 5 bases and J by 4 bases, with 15 bases left in between. For the CDR3, the DNA is TGTGCCAGCAGCCCGAGAGGGAGAGGATACAATGAGCAGTTCTCC. Protein sequence: CASSPRGRGYNEQFS.

The rearrangement joins TRBV12-3 or TRBV12-4 to TRBJ2-1, with a tentative D call TRBD2 (5 bases). Between the trimmed V and J ends, which lost 1 base and 0 bases, there was a span of 19 bases. This CDR3 has 19 residues. The CDR3 DNA follows: TGTGCCAGCAGTTTAGGTGTCGGGCGGCGCGGGCTCTCCTACAATGAGCAGTTCTTC. This encodes CASSLGVGRRGLSYNEQFF.

Turning to this clonotype: A read error may account for a junction end that differs from germline. V and J are TRBV12-3 or TRBV12-4 and TRBJ1-1, with D tentatively TRBD1 (5 bases). The CDR3 loop spans 13 amino acids. CDR3 DNA sequence: TGTGTCAGCAGGGAACAGGAGAACACTGAAGCTTTCTTT. Amino acids: CVSREQENTEAFF.

This clonotype was observed a handful of times. This chain uses TRBV6-6 with TRBJ1-5; D is ambiguous. This CDR3 region has 13 residues. The germline gives CDR1 MNHNY, CDR2 SVGAGI (reference sequence). Deletions cut 6 bases from V and 2 bases from J, with 8 bases between. This CDR3 reads CASRGLGNQPQHF. Here the CDR3 DNA reads TGTGCCAGCAGGGGTTTAGGCAATCAGCCCCAGCATTTT.